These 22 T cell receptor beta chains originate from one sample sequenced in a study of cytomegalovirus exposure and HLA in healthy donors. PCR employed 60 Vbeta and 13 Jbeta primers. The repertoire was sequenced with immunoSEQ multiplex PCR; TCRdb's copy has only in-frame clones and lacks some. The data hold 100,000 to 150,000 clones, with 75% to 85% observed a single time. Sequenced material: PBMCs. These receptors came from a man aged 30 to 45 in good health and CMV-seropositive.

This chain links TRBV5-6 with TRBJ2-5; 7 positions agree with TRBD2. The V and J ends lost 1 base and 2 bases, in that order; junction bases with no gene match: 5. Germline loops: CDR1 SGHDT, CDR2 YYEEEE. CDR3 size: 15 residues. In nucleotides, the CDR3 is TGTGCCAGCAGCTTGCCCGGGACTACACAAGAGACCCAGTACTTC. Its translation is CASSLPGTTQETQYF.

The CDR3 DNA is TGTGCCAGTAGTTCGACAGGGGGCGACGAGACCCAGTACTTC. It specifies CASSSTGGDETQYF. The genes are TRBV19 and TRBJ2-5, with 10 bases aligning to TRBD1. The CDR3 extends over 14 amino acids. With V trimmed by 5 bases and J by 5 bases, 5 bases remained unmatched. CDR1 is LNHDA, CDR2 SQIVND, per germline (reference sequence).

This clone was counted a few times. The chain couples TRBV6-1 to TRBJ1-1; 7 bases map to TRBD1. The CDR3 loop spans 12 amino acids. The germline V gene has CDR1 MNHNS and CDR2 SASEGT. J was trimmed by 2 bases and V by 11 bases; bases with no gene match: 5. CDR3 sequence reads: CAANRGNTEAFF. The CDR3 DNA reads TGTGCCGCCAACAGGGGAAACACTGAAGCTTTCTTT.

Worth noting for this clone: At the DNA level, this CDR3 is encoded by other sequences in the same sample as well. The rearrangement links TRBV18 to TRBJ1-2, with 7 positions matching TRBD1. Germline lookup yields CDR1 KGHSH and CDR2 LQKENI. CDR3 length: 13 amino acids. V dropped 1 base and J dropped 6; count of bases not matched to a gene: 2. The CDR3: CASSPRQGDGYTF. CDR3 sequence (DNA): TGTGCCAGCTCACCACGACAGGGCGATGGCTACACCTTC.

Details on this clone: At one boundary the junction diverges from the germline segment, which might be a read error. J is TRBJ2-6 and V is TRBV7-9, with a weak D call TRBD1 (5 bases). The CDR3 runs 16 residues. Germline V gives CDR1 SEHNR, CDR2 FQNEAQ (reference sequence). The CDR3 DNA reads TGTGCCAGCAGCCCCCTCGGCAGCTCTGGGGCCAACGGCCTGACTTTC. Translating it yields CASSPLGSSGANGLTF.

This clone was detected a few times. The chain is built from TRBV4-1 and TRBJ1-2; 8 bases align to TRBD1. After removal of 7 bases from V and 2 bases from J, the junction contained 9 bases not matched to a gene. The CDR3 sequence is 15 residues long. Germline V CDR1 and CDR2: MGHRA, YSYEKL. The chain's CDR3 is CASTNPGQANYGYTF. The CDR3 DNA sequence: TGCGCCAGCACCAACCCGGGACAGGCGAACTATGGCTACACCTTC.

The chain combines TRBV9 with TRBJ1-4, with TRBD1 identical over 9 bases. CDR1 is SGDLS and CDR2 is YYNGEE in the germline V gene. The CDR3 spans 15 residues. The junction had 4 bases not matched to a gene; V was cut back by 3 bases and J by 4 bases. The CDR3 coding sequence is TGTGCCAGCAGCGCCCGACAGGGGGGTAATGAAAAACTGTTTTTT. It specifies CASSARQGGNEKLFF.

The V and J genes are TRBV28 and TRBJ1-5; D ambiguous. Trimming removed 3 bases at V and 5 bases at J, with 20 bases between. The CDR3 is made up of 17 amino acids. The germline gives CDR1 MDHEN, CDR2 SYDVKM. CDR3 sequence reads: CASSLGAIGDRDQPQHF. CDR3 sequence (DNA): TGTGCCAGCAGTTTGGGAGCGATTGGGGATCGGGATCAGCCCCAGCATTTT.

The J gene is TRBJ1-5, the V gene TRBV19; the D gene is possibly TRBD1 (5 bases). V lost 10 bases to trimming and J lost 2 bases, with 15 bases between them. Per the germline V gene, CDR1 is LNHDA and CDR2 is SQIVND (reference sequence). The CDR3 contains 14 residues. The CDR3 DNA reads TGTGCCACCAGGGTCCAACACGGCAATCAGCCCCAGCATTTT. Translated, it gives CATRVQHGNQPQHF.

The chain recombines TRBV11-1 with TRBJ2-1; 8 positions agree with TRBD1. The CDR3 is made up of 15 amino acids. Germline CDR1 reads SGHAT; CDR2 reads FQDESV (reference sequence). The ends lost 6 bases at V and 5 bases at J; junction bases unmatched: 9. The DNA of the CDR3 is TGTGCCAGCAGTAGGACATGGGACAGGAACAATGAGCAGTTCTTC. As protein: CASSRTWDRNNEQFF. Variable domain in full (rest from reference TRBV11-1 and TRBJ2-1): EAEVAQSPRYKITEKSQAVAFWCDPISGHATLYWYRQILGQGPELLVQFQDESVVDDSQLPKDRFSAERLKGVDSTLKIQPAELGDSAMYLCASSRTWDRNNEQFFGPGTRLTVL.

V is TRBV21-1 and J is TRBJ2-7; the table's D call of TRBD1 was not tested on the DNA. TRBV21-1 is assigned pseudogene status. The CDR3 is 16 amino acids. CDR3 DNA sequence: TGTGCCAGCAGCAAAGAAACCGGGACAGACTATTCCGAGCAGTACTTC. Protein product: CASSKETGTDYSEQYF.

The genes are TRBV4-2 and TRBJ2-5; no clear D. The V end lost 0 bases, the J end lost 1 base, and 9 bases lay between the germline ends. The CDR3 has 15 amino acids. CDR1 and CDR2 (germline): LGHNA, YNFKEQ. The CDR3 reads CASSQDFTLQETQYF. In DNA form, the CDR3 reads TGTGCCAGCAGCCAAGATTTTACTCTCCAAGAGACCCAGTACTTC.

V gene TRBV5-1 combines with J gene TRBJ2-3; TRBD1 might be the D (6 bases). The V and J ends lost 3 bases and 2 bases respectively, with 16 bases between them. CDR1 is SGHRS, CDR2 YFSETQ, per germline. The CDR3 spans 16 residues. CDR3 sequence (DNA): TGCGCCAGCAGCTCGGACAGTGCCGGCTTCACAGATACGCAGTATTTT. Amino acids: CASSSDSAGFTDTQYF.

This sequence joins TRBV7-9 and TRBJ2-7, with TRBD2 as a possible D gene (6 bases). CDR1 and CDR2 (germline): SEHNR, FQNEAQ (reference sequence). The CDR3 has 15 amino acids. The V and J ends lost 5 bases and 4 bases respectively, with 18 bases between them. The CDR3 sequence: CASSSGGADRYEQYF. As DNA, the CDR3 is TGTGCCAGCAGCAGCGGAGGGGCAGACCGTTACGAGCAGTACTTC.

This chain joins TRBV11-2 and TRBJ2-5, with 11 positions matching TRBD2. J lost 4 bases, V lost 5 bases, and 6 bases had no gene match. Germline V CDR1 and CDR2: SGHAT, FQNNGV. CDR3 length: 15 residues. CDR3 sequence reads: CASSDSGGARETQYF. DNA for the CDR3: TGTGCCAGCAGCGATAGCGGGGGGGCCAGAGAGACCCAGTACTTC.

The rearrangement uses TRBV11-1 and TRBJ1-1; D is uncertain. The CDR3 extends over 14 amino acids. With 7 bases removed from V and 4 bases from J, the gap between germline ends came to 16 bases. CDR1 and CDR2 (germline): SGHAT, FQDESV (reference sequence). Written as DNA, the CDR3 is TGTGCCAGCAATATAGCGGACGTATTCACTGAAGCTTTCTTT. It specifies CASNIADVFTEAFF.

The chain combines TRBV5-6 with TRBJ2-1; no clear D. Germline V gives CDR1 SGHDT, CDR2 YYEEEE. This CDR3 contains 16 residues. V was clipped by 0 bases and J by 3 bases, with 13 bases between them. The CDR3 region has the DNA TGTGCCAGCAGCTTGGCCCCCCCAGATATCTACAATGAGCAGTTCTTC. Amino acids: CASSLAPPDIYNEQFF.

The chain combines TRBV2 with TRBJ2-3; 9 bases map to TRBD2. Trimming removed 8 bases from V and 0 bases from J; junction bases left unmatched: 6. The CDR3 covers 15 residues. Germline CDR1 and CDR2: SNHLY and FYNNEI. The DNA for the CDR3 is TGTGCCAGCGCGGGAGCGGGGGGTAGCACAGATACGCAGTATTTT. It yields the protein CASAGAGGSTDTQYF. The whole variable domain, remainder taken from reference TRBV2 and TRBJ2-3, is EPEVTQTPSHQVTQMGQEVILRCVPISNHLYFYWYRQILGQKVEFLVSFYNNEISEKSEIFDDQFSVERPDGSNFTLKIRSTKLEDSAMYFCASAGAGGSTDTQYFGPGTRLTVL.

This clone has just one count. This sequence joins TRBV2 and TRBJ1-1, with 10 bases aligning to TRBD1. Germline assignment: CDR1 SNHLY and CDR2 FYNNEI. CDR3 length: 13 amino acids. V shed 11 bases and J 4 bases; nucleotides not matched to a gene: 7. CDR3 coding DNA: TGTGCCTCCACAGACAGGGGGCTCACTGAAGCTTTCTTT. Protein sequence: CASTDRGLTEAFF.

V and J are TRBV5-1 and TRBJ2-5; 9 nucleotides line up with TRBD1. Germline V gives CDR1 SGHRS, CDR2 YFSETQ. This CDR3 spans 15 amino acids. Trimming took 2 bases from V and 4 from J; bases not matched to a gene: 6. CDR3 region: CASSFGDRDRETQYF. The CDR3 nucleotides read TGCGCCAGCAGCTTTGGGGACAGGGACCGAGAGACCCAGTACTTC.

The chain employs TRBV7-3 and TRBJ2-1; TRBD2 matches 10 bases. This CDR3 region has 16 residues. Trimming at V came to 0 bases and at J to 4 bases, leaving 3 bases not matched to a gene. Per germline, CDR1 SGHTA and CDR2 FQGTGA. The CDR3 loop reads CASSLTPAGGYNEQFF. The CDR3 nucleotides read TGTGCCAGCAGCTTAACTCCAGCGGGGGGGTACAATGAGCAGTTCTTC.

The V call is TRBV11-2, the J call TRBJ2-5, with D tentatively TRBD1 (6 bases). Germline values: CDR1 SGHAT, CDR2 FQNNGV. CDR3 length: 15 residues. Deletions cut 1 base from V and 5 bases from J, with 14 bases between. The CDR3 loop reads CASSLGSPRGETQYF. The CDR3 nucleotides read TGTGCCAGCAGCTTAGGGAGTCCAAGGGGGGAGACCCAGTACTTC.